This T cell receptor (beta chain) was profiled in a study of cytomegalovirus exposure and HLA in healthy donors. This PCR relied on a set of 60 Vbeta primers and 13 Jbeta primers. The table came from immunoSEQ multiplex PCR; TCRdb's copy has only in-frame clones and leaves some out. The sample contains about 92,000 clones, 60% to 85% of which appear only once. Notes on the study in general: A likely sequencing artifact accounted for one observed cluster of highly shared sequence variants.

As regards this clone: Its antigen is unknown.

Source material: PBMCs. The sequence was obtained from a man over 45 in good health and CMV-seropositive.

The CDR3 is CASSLGRQGATNTGELFF. The CDR3 nucleotides read TGTGCCAGCAGCTTAGGACGACAGGGGGCTACGAACACCGGGGAGCTGTTTTTT. The rearrangement joins TRBV7-3 to TRBJ2-2; 10 bases are a match to TRBD1. Germline-derived CDR1 and CDR2 are SGHTA and FQGTGA. This CDR3 comprises 18 residues. Trimming cost V 2 bases and J 0 bases; bases outside gene matches: 6.